This record concerns one TCR beta chain sequence. Its specificity is not known. This sample is part of a study of vaccination effects on CD4 cells after COVID-19. Prior to sequencing, the ViraFEST assay stimulated PBMC with viral peptide pools, which expanded the antigen-specific CD4+ T cells. Following culture for approximately 11 days, CD4+ T cells were isolated. Vaccination of participants consisted of two doses of either the BNT162b2 or mRNA-1273 vaccine. The researchers cultured fewer than 2.5 million PBMC per well with around 9.2 IU/ml IL-2 and roughly 9.4 ug/ml peptides. The data were produced by immunoSEQ multiplex PCR, yet TCRdb's version contains in-frame clones alone and is incomplete. The repertoire holds tens of thousands of clones, approximately 60% seen once, with about 8.7% in the top ten. The CDR3 contains 16 residues. Germline V gene lookup returns CDR1 KGHSH and CDR2 LQKENI. V trimming: 4 bases; J trimming: 4 bases; junction bases outside the gene matches: 2.

V gene TRBV18 combines with J gene TRBJ2-2, with TRBD2 matching over 14 bases. This sequence was found in a human donor who received a COVID-19 vaccine. This specimen was CD4+ T cells from PBMCs cultured with SARS-CoV-2 spike peptides, taken after COVID-19 vaccination. CDR3 DNA: TGTGCCAGCTCACTCGGGACTAGCGGGAGCACCGGGGAGCTGTTTTTT. Its protein product is CASSLGTSGSTGELFF.